This T cell receptor (beta chain) comes out of a study of human T cells and chemical hapten exposure. This CDR3 spans 15 amino acids. The V and J ends lost 3 bases and 4 bases respectively, with 15 bases between them. Germline CDR1 and CDR2: LNHDA and SQIVND (reference sequence). Time point given: healthy volunteer bleed at 2 weeks. Unfractionated whole blood was the source of the extracted total RNA. TCRdb fed the RACE reads into MiXCR, producing one record per CDR3 protein. The table lists about 47,000 distinct CDR3 sequences, 3.5% to 4.5% of them singletons. This clonotype showed up just a few times.

What was sequenced was whole blood. The TCR was taken from a human donor in good health. Some clones in this sample may be carry-over from other donors' samples. V and J are TRBV19 and TRBJ2-5; D gene unclear. The CDR3 bases are TGTGCCAGTAGTATCTCGAACACCCAGAGAGAGACCCAGTACTTC. Translating it yields CASSISNTQRETQYF.